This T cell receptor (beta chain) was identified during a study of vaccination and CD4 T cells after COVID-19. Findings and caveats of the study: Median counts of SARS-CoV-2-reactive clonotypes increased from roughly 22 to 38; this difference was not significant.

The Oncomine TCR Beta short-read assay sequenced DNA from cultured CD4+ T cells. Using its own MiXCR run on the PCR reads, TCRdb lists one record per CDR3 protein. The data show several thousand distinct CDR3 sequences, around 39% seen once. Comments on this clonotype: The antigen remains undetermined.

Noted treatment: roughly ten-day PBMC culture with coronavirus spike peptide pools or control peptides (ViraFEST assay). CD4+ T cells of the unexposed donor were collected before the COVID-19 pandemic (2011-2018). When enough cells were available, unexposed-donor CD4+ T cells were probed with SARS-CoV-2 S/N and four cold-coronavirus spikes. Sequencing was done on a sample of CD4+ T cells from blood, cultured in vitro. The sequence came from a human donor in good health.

CDR3 DNA sequence: TGTGCCTGGAGTGTAGGGGTTGGGGCGAACACTGAAGCTTTCTTT. It is translated as CAWSVGVGANTEAFF. The genes are TRBV30 and TRBJ1-1, with TRBD1 as a possible D gene (5 bases). The germline V and J ends were trimmed by 0 bases and 1 base, with 12 bases remaining between them. The CDR3 extends over 15 amino acids. Germline lookup yields CDR1 GTSNPN and CDR2 SVGIG (reference sequence). The variable domain in full, with the rest retrieved from reference TRBV30 and TRBJ1-1, is SQTIHQWPATLVQPVGSPLSLECTVEGTSNPNLYWYRQAAGRGLQLLFYSVGIGQISSEVPQNLSASRPQDRQFILSSKKLLLSDSGFYLCAWSVGVGANTEAFFGQGTRLTVV.